These 31 T cell receptor beta chains share one sample of origin, sequenced in a study of tumor and adjacent non-tumor tissue in lung cancer. The library came from three nested PCR rounds adapted from ARM-PCR protocols. MiXCR was run by TCRdb on the multiplex PCR reads, yielding one entry per CDR3 protein. This sample has fewer than 100,000 distinct CDR3 sequences, with around 82% found just once. No cell sorting was done before RNA was extracted from the tissue. The normal lung tissue was taken more than 3 cm from the tumor edge. Sequences were obtained from distant non-tumor lung tissue. These TCRs come from a woman between 50 and 59 years old with non-small cell lung cancer.

At least ten counts were recorded for this clonotype. This chain links TRBV10-3 with TRBJ1-5; 8 positions match TRBD1. V dropped 4 bases and J dropped 7; count of bases not matched to a gene: 9. This CDR3 contains 15 residues. Germline loops: CDR1 ENHRY, CDR2 SYGVKD. CDR3 in DNA: TGTGCCATCAGTGGAGGTCAGGGGGCTGGGCAGCCCCAGCATTTT. It is translated as CAISGGQGAGQPQHF.

Points on this clonotype: No conserved phenylalanine or tryptophan ends this CDR3, so it is likely a read error. This chain joins TRBV28 and TRBJ1-2, with 9 bases identical to TRBD1. CDR3 length: 16 residues. The junction had 10 bases not matched to a gene; V was cut back by 3 bases and J by 5 bases. In germline, CDR1 is MDHEN, CDR2 SYDVKM. CDR3 in amino acids: CASSFGTGIVIYGYTL. The DNA of the CDR3 is TGTGCCAGCAGTTTTGGGACAGGGATAGTGATTTATGGCTACACCCTC.

This clonotype was found once. This chain connects TRBV6-5 to TRBJ1-5; D remains ambiguous. CDR3 length: 15 amino acids. Germline V gene lookup returns CDR1 MNHEY and CDR2 SVGAGI. V was cut by 0 bases and J by 16 bases, with 22 bases left in between. The CDR3 DNA reads TGTGCCAGCAGTTACTCGGGTATTAGCAATCGGCCACAACATTTT. Protein product: CASSYSGISNRPQHF.

Of note for this clonotype: A read error may produce the germline difference seen at one junction end. The chain uses TRBV7-9 and TRBJ2-3; 7 bases align to TRBD2. Germline CDR1 is SEHNR and CDR2 is FQNEAQ (reference sequence). CDR3 length equals 16 residues. The CDR3 here is CARSPQERECTDTQYF. The CDR3 nucleotides read TGTGCCCGCAGTCCTCAGGAGCGGGAATGCACAGATACGCAGTATTTT.

The rearrangement uses TRBV11-2 and TRBJ2-1; D is undetermined. CDR3 length: 13 amino acids. The V gene's germline CDR1 is SGHAT and CDR2 FQNNGV. CDR3 DNA: TGTGGCAACAGCTTAGAGGCGACCAATGAGCAGTTCTTC. It codes for CGNSLEATNEQFF. The full variable domain, its missing parts supplied by reference TRBV11-2 and TRBJ2-1, is EAGVAQSPRYKIIEKRQSVAFWCNPISGHATLYWYQQILGQGPKLLIQFQNNGVVDDSQLPKDRFSAERLKGVDSTLKIQPAKLEDSAVYLCGNSLEATNEQFFGPGTRLTVL.

J is TRBJ2-7 and V is TRBV19; 8 nucleotides agree with TRBD1. The CDR3 spans 12 residues. Trimming at V came to 9 bases and at J to 3 bases, leaving 4 bases not matched to a gene. Germline CDR1 reads LNHDA; CDR2 reads SQIVND (reference sequence). The CDR3 nucleotides read TGTGCCAGCGGGACAGGCCTCTACGAGCAGTACTTC. It is translated as CASGTGLYEQYF. Supplemented by reference TRBV19 and TRBJ2-7, the full variable domain reads DGGITQSPKYLFRKEGQNVTLSCEQNLNHDAMYWYRQDPGQGLRLIYYSQIVNDFQKGDIAEGYSVSREKKESFPLTVTSAQKNPTAFYLCASGTGLYEQYFGPGTRLTVT.

CDR3 residues: CANGQKVDSEQFF. DNA of the CDR3: TGCGCCAACGGCCAGAAGGTGGACTCTGAGCAGTTCTTC. This chain joins TRBV4-1 and TRBJ2-1; possible D gene TRBD2, 5 bases. From germline, CDR1 is MGHRA and CDR2 YSYEKL. Between the trimmed V and J ends, which lost 10 bases and 9 bases, there was a span of 19 bases. CDR3 length: 13 residues.

As concerns this clonotype: In this CDR3 the conserved last residue, phenylalanine or tryptophan, is missing, so a read error is likely. This chain uses TRBV11-2 with TRBJ2-7, with TRBD2 identical over 7 bases. This CDR3 comprises 14 residues. Germline assignment: CDR1 SGHAT and CDR2 FQNNGV. The CDR3 sequence is CVSSLSGNTNEQYL. CDR3 DNA sequence: TGTGTCAGCAGCTTGAGCGGGAATACCAACGAGCAGTACTTA.

Comments on this clonotype: A read error may account for a junction end that differs from germline. V and J are TRBV4-2 and TRBJ2-7; unclear D gene. The length of the CDR3 is 16 residues. Germline CDR1 and CDR2: LGHNA and YNFKEQ. CDR3 nucleotide sequence: TGTGCCAGCAGCCATGCAATAGAGGCAGTCCCCTACGAGAAGTACTTC. Residues: CASSHAIEAVPYEKYF.

About this clonotype: Relative to the germline gene, one junction end is altered; a read error may explain this. The V and J genes are TRBV6-6 and TRBJ2-2, with a possible D match to TRBD2 (5 bases). The germline V gene has CDR1 MNHNY and CDR2 SVGAGI (reference sequence). The CDR3 runs 14 residues. The CDR3 reads CASSYGEYVGELLF. The CDR3 coding sequence is TGTGCCAGCAGCTACGGGGAGTATGTCGGGGAGCTGCTTTTT.

As regards this clonotype: With a much larger clone just one base away, this may be a read error. The rearrangement links TRBV20-1 to TRBJ1-1, with a tentative D call TRBD1 (6 bases). The length of the CDR3 is 15 residues. CDR1 and CDR2 (germline): DFQATT, SNEGSKA (reference sequence). V lost 3 bases, J lost 1 base, and 15 bases lay in between. The DNA of the CDR3 is TGCAGTGCTAGCCCGGGACATATGGCGAACACTGAAGCTTTCTTT. This encodes CSASPGHMANTEAFF.

On this clonotype itself: This CDR3 is missing its conserved last phenylalanine or tryptophan, likely due to a read error. The chain carries TRBV28 and TRBJ2-7, with TRBD2 matching 13 bases. The germline V gene encodes CDR1 MDHEN and CDR2 SYDVKM. The CDR3 spans 17 residues. V was clipped by 7 bases and J by 5 bases; unmatched bases: 14. The CDR3 nucleotides read TGTGCCAGCAATGGGGCCTCCGGGACTAGCGGGATGGACGAGCAGTACATC. Its protein product is CASNGASGTSGMDEQYI.

J is TRBJ2-1 and V is TRBV10-2; TRBD1 agrees at 9 bases. CDR3 length: 15 amino acids. CDR1 is WSHSY and CDR2 is SAAADI in the germline V gene. V lost 4 bases, J lost 6 bases, and 7 bases stayed unmatched. Here the CDR3 DNA reads TGCGCCAGCAGTGGGACAGGGGTGGGTAGCAATGAGCAGTTCTTC. It is translated as CASSGTGVGSNEQFF.

The V and J genes are TRBV28 and TRBJ2-7; 8 nucleotides match TRBD1. In germline, CDR1 is MDHEN, CDR2 SYDVKM. This CDR3 is 14 amino acids long. V was clipped by 10 bases and J by 3 bases; unmatched bases: 11. The CDR3 here is CATNFPGQGYEQYF. The CDR3 DNA sequence: TGTGCCACCAATTTCCCCGGACAGGGCTACGAGCAGTACTTC.

A remark on this clonotype: This likely comes from a read error, as the CDR3 has no conserved phenylalanine or tryptophan at its end. This chain uses TRBV5-1 with TRBJ2-1, with 7 bases matching TRBD2. The V and J ends lost 4 bases and 9 bases, in that order; junction bases with no gene match: 13. CDR1 is SGHRS and CDR2 is YFSETQ in the germline V gene. The CDR3 loop spans 15 amino acids. CDR3 amino acids: CASSQSGTALGEQFL. The CDR3 nucleotides are TGCGCCAGCAGCCAGAGCGGGACGGCGTTGGGTGAGCAGTTCTTA.

This clonotype was counted at least ten times. This chain joins TRBV20-1 and TRBJ2-1; no definite D call. CDR1 is DFQATT, CDR2 SNEGSKA, per germline (reference sequence). There are 12 residues in the CDR3. V was shortened by 6 bases and J by 6 bases, with 12 bases between the two germline ends. The CDR3 sequence: CSAPALSNEQFF. For the CDR3, the DNA is TGCAGTGCCCCTGCCCTAAGCAATGAGCAGTTCTTC.

A note on this clonotype: An end of the junction does not agree with germline; a read error may underlie this. The chain links TRBV11-2 to TRBJ1-1, with D perhaps matching TRBD1 (6 bases). Germline CDR1 is SGHAT and CDR2 is FQNNGV. CDR3 size: 15 residues. CDR3 loop: CACSLEPGANTEAFF. In DNA, the CDR3 is TGTGCCTGCAGCTTAGAGCCGGGGGCCAACACTGAAGCCTTCTTT.

On this clonotype itself: Being one base from a much bigger clone, this may be a read error. Here the CDR3 DNA reads TGCAGTGCTAGGGCGGGGGAGCGGGAGAACACTGAAGCTTTCTTT. Its translation: CSARAGERENTEAFF. The rearrangement joins TRBV20-1 to TRBJ1-1; a weak D match, TRBD1 (5 bases). The CDR3 extends over 15 amino acids. V was shortened by 3 bases and J by 1 base, with 15 bases between the two germline ends. Germline values: CDR1 DFQATT, CDR2 SNEGSKA (reference sequence).

As regards this clonotype: One end of the junction fails to match germline, which may point to a read error. The V call is TRBV6-1, the J call TRBJ1-5; 9 positions agree with TRBD1. CDR1 MNHNS and CDR2 SASEGT come from the germline V gene. The CDR3 extends over 16 amino acids. Here the CDR3 reads CVSIYWDRASNQPQHF. DNA of the CDR3: TGTGTCAGCATTTACTGGGACAGGGCTAGCAATCAGCCCCAGCATTTT.

The V and J genes are TRBV11-2 and TRBJ2-7; 8 bases fit TRBD2. The CDR3 consists of 14 residues. Germline V gene sequence: CDR1 SGHAT, CDR2 FQNNGV. The CDR3 DNA reads as TGTGCGAACAGCCTAGGGAGCGGGAGCTACGAGCAGTACTTC. This codes for CANSLGSGSYEQYF. The variable domain in full, completed from reference TRBV11-2 and TRBJ2-7, reads EAGVAQSPRYKIIEKRQSVAFWCNPISGHATLYWYQQILGQGPKLLIQFQNNGVVDDSQLPKDRFSAERLKGVDSTLKIQPAKLEDSAVYLCANSLGSGSYEQYFGPGTRLTVT.

With regard to this clonotype: A much larger clone differs by one base, so this may be a read error. This chain links TRBV29-1 with TRBJ2-5; 7 nucleotides line up with TRBD2. The CDR3 covers 14 residues. Trimming at V came to 8 bases and at J to 5 bases, leaving 14 bases not matched to a gene. Per the germline V gene, CDR1 is SQVTM and CDR2 is ANQGSEA. CDR3 sequence reads: CSLRGGAKEETQYF. For the CDR3, the DNA is TGCAGCCTTCGCGGGGGAGCTAAAGAGGAGACCCAGTACTTC.

A word on this clonotype: With a much larger clone just one base away, this may be a read error. V is TRBV28 and J is TRBJ2-5; D ambiguous. The germline V gene has CDR1 MDHEN and CDR2 SYDVKM. This CDR3 has 14 residues. Trimming cost V 2 bases and J 4 bases, with 11 bases left between them. The CDR3: CASSLPCRPETQYF. DNA of the CDR3: TGTGCCAGCAGTTTACCGTGTCGTCCAGAGACCCAGTACTTC.

Comment on this clonotype: The junction differs from germline at one of its ends, possibly a read error. This chain links TRBV11-2 with TRBJ2-1, with 9 bases identical to TRBD1. The germline CDR1 and CDR2 sequences are SGHAT and FQNNGV. The CDR3 is made up of 16 amino acids. The CDR3 spells CVSSLEAGQGMNEQLF. The CDR3, as DNA: TGTGTCAGCAGCTTAGAGGCGGGACAGGGTATGAATGAACAGTTATTC.

Comments on this clonotype: An end of the junction differs from the germline gene, which may be a read error. J is TRBJ2-3 and V is TRBV6-5; D is unresolved. The CDR3 consists of 14 residues. CDR1 is MNHEY, CDR2 SVGAGI, per germline. The CDR3 region has the DNA TGTGTCAGCAGTTACTCGAGAATGCCAGATACGGAGTATTTT. It specifies CVSSYSRMPDTEYF.

To note about this clonotype: At one of its ends the junction is not consistent with the germline gene, which may arise from a read error. V is TRBV4-2 and J is TRBJ2-7; 9 bases map to TRBD2. The V gene's germline CDR1 is LGHNA and CDR2 YNFKEQ. The CDR3 extends over 15 amino acids. CDR3 nucleotide sequence: TGTCCCAGCACCCAAGAGTCCGGCGGGAGGGCCGTGCAGTACTTC. Residues: CPSTQESGGRAVQYF.

V is TRBV10-2 and J is TRBJ2-3; no definite D call. CDR3 length: 11 amino acids. The germline V gene has CDR1 WSHSY and CDR2 SAAADI. Trimming took off 8 bases at V and 4 bases at J, with 7 bases between the two ends. CDR3 nucleotides: TGCGCCAGCCGTAGTGCAGATACGCAGTATTTT. Residues: CASRSADTQYF.

This clonotype was found a few times. Being one base from a much bigger clone, this may be a read error. V and J are TRBV6-5 and TRBJ2-7; no clear D. Deletions cut 6 bases from V and 3 bases from J, with 18 bases between. From germline, CDR1 is MNHEY and CDR2 SVGAGI. CDR3 length equals 15 residues. CDR3 protein: CASSLNLVEIYEQYF. The CDR3 DNA reads as TGTGCCAGCAGCCTAAACCTAGTGGAAATCTACGAGCAGTACTTC.

About this clonotype: A read error may produce the germline difference seen at one junction end. The chain is built from TRBV7-2 and TRBJ2-7; 12 bases agree with TRBD2. The germline CDR1 and CDR2 sequences are SGHTA and FQGNSA. The CDR3 sequence is 18 residues long. The CDR3 DNA reads TGTGCCAGCAGCTTCTGCTTCGGGACTAGCGGGCACACTTACGTGCAGTACTTC. This sequence encodes CASSFCFGTSGHTYVQYF.

This rearrangement joins TRBV4-2 to TRBJ2-3; 12 nucleotides align to TRBD2. Germline CDR1 LGHNA, CDR2 YNFKEQ. The CDR3 has 16 amino acids. The V gene end was trimmed by 7 bases and the J gene end by 6 bases; junction bases not matched to a gene: 11. CDR3 loop: CASTQDGLAGSDTQYF. CDR3 bases: TGTGCCAGCACCCAGGATGGACTAGCGGGATCGGATACGCAGTATTTT.

With regard to this clonotype: A read error may produce the germline difference seen at one junction end. V is TRBV4-2 and J is TRBJ1-5; unclear D gene. Germline CDR1 and CDR2: LGHNA and YNFKEQ. The CDR3 is made up of 15 amino acids. In DNA, the CDR3 is TGTGCCAGCAGTCAAGACTTCACTAGCAGTCAGGCCCAGCATTTT. It is translated as CASSQDFTSSQAQHF.

Concerning this clonotype: One end of the junction varies from germline; a read error may be responsible. J is TRBJ2-7 and V is TRBV11-2; a possible D gene is TRBD2 (5 bases). Germline V gene data show CDR1 as SGHAT and CDR2 as FQNNGV. CDR3 length: 15 residues. CDR3 amino acids: CATSAGIGRTYEQYF. The DNA of the CDR3 is TGTGCCACCAGCGCCGGGATAGGGCGCACCTACGAGCAGTACTTC.